This T cell receptor (beta chain) was sequenced during a study of Graves' ophthalmopathy and Graves' hyperthyroidism. The CDR3 contains 14 residues. The V end lost 4 bases, the J end lost 0 bases, and 6 bases lay between the germline ends. Germline assignment: CDR1 MDHEN and CDR2 SYDVKM. This clonotype was seen at least ten times. The sequenced template was RNA, covering the TCR beta CDR3 region. First-round RT-PCR relied on HTBI primers, and a second-round multiplex PCR came next. From the multiplex PCR reads, TCRdb called clonotypes with MiXCR, one entry per CDR3 protein. The profile shows under 400,000 distinct CDR3 sequences, roughly 15% of them singletons.

The sequenced sample was peripheral blood. The V call is TRBV28, the J call TRBJ2-2; D is ambiguous. This clonotype originated in an adult man with Graves' ophthalmopathy. The CDR3 DNA follows: TGTGCCAGCAGTTGGGCCTCGAACACCGGGGAGCTGTTTTTT. Its translation is CASSWASNTGELFF.